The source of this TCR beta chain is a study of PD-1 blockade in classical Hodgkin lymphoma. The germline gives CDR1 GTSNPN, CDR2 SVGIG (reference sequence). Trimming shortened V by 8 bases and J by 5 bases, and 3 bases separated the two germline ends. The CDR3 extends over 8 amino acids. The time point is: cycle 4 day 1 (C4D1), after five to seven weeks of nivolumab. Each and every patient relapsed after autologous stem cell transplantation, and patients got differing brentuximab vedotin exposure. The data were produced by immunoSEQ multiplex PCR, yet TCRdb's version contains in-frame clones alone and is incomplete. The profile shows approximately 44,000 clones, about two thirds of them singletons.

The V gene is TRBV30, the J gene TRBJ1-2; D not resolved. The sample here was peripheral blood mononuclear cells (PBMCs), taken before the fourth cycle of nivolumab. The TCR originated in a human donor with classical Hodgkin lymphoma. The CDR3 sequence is CAVYGYTF. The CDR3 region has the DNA TGTGCCGTGTATGGCTACACCTTC.